Here is one T cell receptor (beta chain) with its context. The entry originates in a study of blood T cell repertoires in COVID-19. Study-wide background: There were acute and convalescent COVID-19 samples, and they came from the United States, Italy and Spain. T cells, B-cell-depleted T cells, or PBMCs provided the cDNA or gDNA that served as material.

In the original workflow: Estimation of nucleated cell counts was performed using reference gene primer amplification. Clones were read by immunoSEQ multiplex PCR, and TCRdb kept only the in-frame ones, dropping some. That table gives V, J and clone size, and the DNA gave D and trimming. The data hold approximately 110,000 clones, with roughly 85% observed a single time. This clonotype was obtained from a human donor in a cohort sampled during active COVID-19. Sequencing was carried out using peripheral blood.

CDR3 sequence (DNA): TGTGCCAGCAGTCTTCGACAGGGACGTTCTGGAAACACCATATATTTT. Encoded protein: CASSLRQGRSGNTIYF. The rearrangement joins TRBV2 to TRBJ1-3; 7 nucleotides match TRBD1. This CDR3 region has 16 residues. The V gene's germline CDR1 is SNHLY and CDR2 FYNNEI. Germline trimming cut 5 bases from V and 1 base from J; bases unmatched to any gene: 8.